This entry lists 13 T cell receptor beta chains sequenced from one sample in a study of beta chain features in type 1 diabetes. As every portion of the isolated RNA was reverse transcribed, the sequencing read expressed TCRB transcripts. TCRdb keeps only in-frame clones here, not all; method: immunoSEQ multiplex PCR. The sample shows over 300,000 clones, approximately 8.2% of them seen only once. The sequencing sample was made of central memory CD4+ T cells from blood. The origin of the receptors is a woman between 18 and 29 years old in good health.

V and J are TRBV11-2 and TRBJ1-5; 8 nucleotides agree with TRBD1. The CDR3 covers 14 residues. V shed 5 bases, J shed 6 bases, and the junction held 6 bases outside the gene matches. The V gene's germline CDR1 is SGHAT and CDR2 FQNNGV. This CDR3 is CASSLDRGGQPQHF. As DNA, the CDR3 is TGTGCCAGCAGCCTCGACAGGGGAGGTCAGCCCCAGCATTTT.

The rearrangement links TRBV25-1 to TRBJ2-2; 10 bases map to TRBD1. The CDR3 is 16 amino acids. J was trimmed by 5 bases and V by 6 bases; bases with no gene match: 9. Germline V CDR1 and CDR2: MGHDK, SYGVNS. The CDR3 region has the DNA TGTGCCAGCAGCAAGACAGGGGGCGCCGGGACCGGGGAGCTGTTTTTT. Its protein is CASSKTGGAGTGELFF.

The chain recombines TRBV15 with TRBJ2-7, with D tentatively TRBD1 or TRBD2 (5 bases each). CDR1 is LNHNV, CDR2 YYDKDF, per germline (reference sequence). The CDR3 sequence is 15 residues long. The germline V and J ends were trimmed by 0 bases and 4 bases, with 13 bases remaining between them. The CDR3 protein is CATSREGRQSYEQYF. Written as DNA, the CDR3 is TGTGCCACCAGCAGAGAAGGGAGACAGTCATACGAGCAGTACTTC.

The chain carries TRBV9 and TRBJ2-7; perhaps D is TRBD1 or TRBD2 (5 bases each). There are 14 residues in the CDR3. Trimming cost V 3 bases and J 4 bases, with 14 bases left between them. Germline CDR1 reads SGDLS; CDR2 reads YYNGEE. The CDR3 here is CASSAELGPYEQYF. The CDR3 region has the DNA TGTGCCAGCAGCGCCGAGCTGGGACCTTACGAGCAGTACTTC.

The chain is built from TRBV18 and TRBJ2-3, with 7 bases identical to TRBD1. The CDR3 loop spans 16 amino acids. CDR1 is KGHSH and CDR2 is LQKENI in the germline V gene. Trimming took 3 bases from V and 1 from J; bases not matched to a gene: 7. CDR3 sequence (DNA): TGTGCCAGCTCACCCCAGGGGGACATGGGCACAGATACGCAGTATTTT. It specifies CASSPQGDMGTDTQYF.

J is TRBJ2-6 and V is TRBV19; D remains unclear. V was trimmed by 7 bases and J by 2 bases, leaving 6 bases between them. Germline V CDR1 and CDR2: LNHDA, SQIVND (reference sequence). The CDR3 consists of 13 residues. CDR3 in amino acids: CASIGPGANVLTF. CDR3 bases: TGTGCCAGTATAGGGCCTGGGGCCAACGTCCTGACTTTC.

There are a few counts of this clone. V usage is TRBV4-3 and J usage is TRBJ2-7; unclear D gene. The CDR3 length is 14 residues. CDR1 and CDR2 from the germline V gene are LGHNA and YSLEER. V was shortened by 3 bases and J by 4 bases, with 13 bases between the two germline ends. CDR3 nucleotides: TGCGCCAGCAGCCAGATGCTGGGCACTTACGAGCAGTACTTC. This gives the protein CASSQMLGTYEQYF.

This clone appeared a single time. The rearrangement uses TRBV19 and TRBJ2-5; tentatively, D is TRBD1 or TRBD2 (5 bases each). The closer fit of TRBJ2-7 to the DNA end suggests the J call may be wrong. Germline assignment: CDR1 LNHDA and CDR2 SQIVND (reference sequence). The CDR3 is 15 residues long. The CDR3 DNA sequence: TGTGCCAGTAGCCCTCAGGGTCGGGAAGTCTACGAGCAGTACTTC. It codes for CASSPQGREVYEQYF.

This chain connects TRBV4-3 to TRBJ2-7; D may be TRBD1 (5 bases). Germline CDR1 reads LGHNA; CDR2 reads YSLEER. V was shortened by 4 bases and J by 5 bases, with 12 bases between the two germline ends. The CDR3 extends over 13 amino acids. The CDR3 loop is CASSPRVFDEQYF. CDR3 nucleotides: TGCGCCAGCAGCCCCAGGGTTTTCGACGAGCAGTACTTC.

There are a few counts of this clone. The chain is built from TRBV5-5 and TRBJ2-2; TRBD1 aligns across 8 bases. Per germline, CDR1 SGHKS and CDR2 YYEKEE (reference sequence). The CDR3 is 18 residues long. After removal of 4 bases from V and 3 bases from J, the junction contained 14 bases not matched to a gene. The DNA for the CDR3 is TGTGCCAGCAGCCCAAGGCGGACAGGGTCTTCGGACACCGGGGAGCTGTTTTTT. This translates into CASSPRRTGSSDTGELFF.

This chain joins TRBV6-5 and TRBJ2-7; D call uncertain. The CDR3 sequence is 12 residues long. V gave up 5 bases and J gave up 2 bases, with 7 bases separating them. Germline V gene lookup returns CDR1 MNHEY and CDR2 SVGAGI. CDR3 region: CASSESPYEQYF. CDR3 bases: TGTGCCAGCAGTGAGTCGCCCTACGAGCAGTACTTC.

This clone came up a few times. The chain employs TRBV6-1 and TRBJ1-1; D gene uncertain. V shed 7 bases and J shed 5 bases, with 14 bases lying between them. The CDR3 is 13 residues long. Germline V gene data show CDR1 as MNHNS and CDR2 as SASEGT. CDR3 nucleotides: TGTGCCAGCATGCCCGGGAGGCCGACTGAAGCTTTCTTT. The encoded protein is CASMPGRPTEAFF.

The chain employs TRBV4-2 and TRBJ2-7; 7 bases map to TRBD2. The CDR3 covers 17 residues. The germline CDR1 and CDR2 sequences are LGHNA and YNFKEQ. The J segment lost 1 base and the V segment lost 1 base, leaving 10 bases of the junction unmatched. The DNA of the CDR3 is TGTGCCAGCAGCCAAGCGGAGGGAGGGAGTCATTCCTACGAGCAGTACTTC. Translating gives CASSQAEGGSHSYEQYF.